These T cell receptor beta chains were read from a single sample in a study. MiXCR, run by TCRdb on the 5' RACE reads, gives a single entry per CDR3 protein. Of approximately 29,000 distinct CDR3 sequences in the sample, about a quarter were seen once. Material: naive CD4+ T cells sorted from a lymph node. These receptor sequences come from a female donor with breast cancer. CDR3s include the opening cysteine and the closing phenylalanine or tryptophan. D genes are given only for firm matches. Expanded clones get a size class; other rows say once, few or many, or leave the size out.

TGTGCCAGCAGTTTTGATGCGGGAGACAATGAGCAGTTCTTC | CASSFDAGDNEQFF | few | TRBD2 | TRBJ2-1 | TRBV6-2/TRBV6-3
TGCGCCAGCAGCCAACGCTTTCTAGCGGGGGACCGCACCGGGGAGCTGTTTTTT | CASSQRFLAGDRTGELFF | few | TRBD2 | TRBJ2-2 | TRBV4-1
TGTGCCAGCAGGCGCCGGGACAGGGGACACCTCTCTGGAAACACCATATATTTT | CASRRRDRGHLSGNTIYF | . | TRBD1 | TRBJ1-3 | TRBV6-6
TGCGCCAGCAGCTTAGGGGCAGGGCGCGGCTACACCTTC | CASSLGAGRGYTF | many | . | TRBJ1-2 | TRBV5-1
TGCAGCGTTTCTCTTGGAACAGGGCTTGAAAAACTGTTTTTT | CSVSLGTGLEKLFF | few | . | TRBJ1-4 | TRBV29-1
TGTGCCAGCAGTGCTTATGACAGAAGTAATTCACCCCTCCACTTT | CASSAYDRSNSPLHF | . | . | TRBJ1-6 | TRBV9
TGTGCCAGCAGCCAAGCCGGGACATATAGCAATCAGCCCCAGCATTTT | CASSQAGTYSNQPQHF | . | . | TRBJ1-5 | TRBV4-2
TGTGCCAGCAGCTTAGCAGTTAACTCTTACAATGAGCAGTTCTTC | CASSLAVNSYNEQFF | many | . | TRBJ2-1 | TRBV7-2
TGTGCCAGCAGTTCCAGGGACAGGGGTTTAGGTCAGCCCCAGCATTTT | CASSSRDRGLGQPQHF | many | TRBD1 | TRBJ1-5 | TRBV6-5
TGCGCCAGCAGCCTCACCGGGACTCTCGTCGATGATTCACCCCTCCACTTT | CASSLTGTLVDDSPLHF | . | . | TRBJ1-6 | TRBV5-1
TGTGCCAGCAGTGACCAGGGGAACACTGAAGCTTTCTTT | CASSDQGNTEAFF | few | . | TRBJ1-1 | TRBV2
TGTGCCATCAGTGAGTCCGGGTCGGTTGAGCAGTTCTTC | CAISESGSVEQFF | medium-sized | . | TRBJ2-1 | TRBV10-3
TGTGCCAGTAGCACTCGTCAGACAGGGGCTAATCAGCCCCAGCATTTT | CASSTRQTGANQPQHF | . | TRBD1 | TRBJ1-5 | TRBV19
TGTGCCACTAATACCGGGACAGGGGGCGCGAATGAGCAGTTCTTC | CATNTGTGGANEQFF | . | TRBD1 | TRBJ2-1 | TRBV15
TGTGCCAGCAGTTGGACAGGGGGCTCCTACAATGAGCAGTTCTTC | CASSWTGGSYNEQFF | . | TRBD1 | TRBJ2-1 | TRBV27
TGTGCCAGCAGCGTAGTGGCGGGAGGGAACTACAATGAGCAGTTCTTC | CASSVVAGGNYNEQFF | . | TRBD2 | TRBJ2-1 | TRBV9
TGCGCCAGCAGGGTAGCGGTCACCGGGAGAAATGAGCAGTTCTTC | CASRVAVTGRNEQFF | few | . | TRBJ2-1 | TRBV5-1
TGTGCCAGCAGCCCCAGCGGGAGGGCCGGGGAGCTGTTTTTT | CASSPSGRAGELFF | many | TRBD2 | TRBJ2-2 | TRBV7-2
TGTGCCAGCAGCTTGGCCAGGGGAGTCACTGAAGCTTTCTTT | CASSLARGVTEAFF | . | . | TRBJ1-1 | TRBV7-9
TGTGCCAGCAGCTTAGTGCTTACAGGGTATAAGACTGAAGCTTTCTTT | CASSLVLTGYKTEAFF | . | . | TRBJ1-1 | TRBV13
TGTGCCAGCAGTGAGGTCCAGATGCAGTATTTT | CASSEVQMQYF | . | . | TRBJ2-3 | TRBV6-1
TGCGCCAGCAGCCAAGATTATGAGGCAACCTCTGGGGCCAACGTCCTGACTTTC | CASSQDYEATSGANVLTF | . | . | TRBJ2-6 | TRBV4-1
TGTGCCACCAGTGATTTCGGGGTGGCGGGGGAGCTGTTTTTT | CATSDFGVAGELFF | few | . | TRBJ2-2 | TRBV24-1
TGTGCCACCAGTGATCACCGAGGTGTAGCGGAGCAGTTCTTC | CATSDHRGVAEQFF | few | . | TRBJ2-1 | TRBV24-1
TGCGCCAGCAGCTCCACTAGCGGGAGAACCGGTGAGCTGTTTTTT | CASSSTSGRTGELFF | few | TRBD2 | TRBJ2-2 | TRBV5-1
TGTGCCTGGAGTCTCGGGACAAATCAGCCCCAGCATTTT | CAWSLGTNQPQHF | few | . | TRBJ1-5 | TRBV30
TGTGCCAGCAGCCGACTAGGGAGCTCCTACAATGAGCAGTTCTTC | CASSRLGSSYNEQFF | . | . | TRBJ2-1 | TRBV7-6
TGTGCCAGCAGTGGAACAGGGACTCAGCCCCAGCATTTT | CASSGTGTQPQHF | many | . | TRBJ1-5 | TRBV6-6
TGTGCCAGCAGCCAGACAGGACGGAGCTCCTACGAGCAGTACTTC | CASSQTGRSSYEQYF | many | . | TRBJ2-7 | TRBV4-2
TGTGCCAGCAGCTCAAAGTGGACTAGCGGGACTAGATCCTACGAGCAGTACTTC | CASSSKWTSGTRSYEQYF | few | TRBD2 | TRBJ2-7 | TRBV7-2
TGCGCCAGCAGCCAGACCCGGACAGTTTCAGCCGGGGAGCTGTTTTTT | CASSQTRTVSAGELFF | many | . | TRBJ2-2 | TRBV4-1
TGTGCCAGCAGTTACAGGGGGCCCCGCTATGGCTACACCTTC | CASSYRGPRYGYTF | few | TRBD1 | TRBJ1-2 | TRBV6-5
TGTGCCAGCAGCCAGACAGGGTGGGGCTACACCTTC | CASSQTGWGYTF | medium-sized | TRBD1 | TRBJ1-2 | TRBV9
TGTGCCAGCAGCCAAGGCCCCAGGGGGCTTCCCTACGAGCAGTACTTC | CASSQGPRGLPYEQYF | few | TRBD1 | TRBJ2-7 | TRBV4-2
TGTGCCAGCAGCTTAGATGGGGGGGCGGAAGATACGCAGTATTTT | CASSLDGGAEDTQYF | many | . | TRBJ2-3 | TRBV7-2
TGTGCCAGTGGGGCGTCTGCAACTAATGAAAAACTGTTTTTT | CASGASATNEKLFF | many | . | TRBJ1-4 | TRBV6-5
TGTGCCAGCAGTTTATATCGTGAGCAGTTCTTC | CASSLYREQFF | many | . | TRBJ2-1 | TRBV28
TGCAGCGTACGGACAGGGATGAACACTGAAGCTTTCTTT | CSVRTGMNTEAFF | medium-sized | TRBD1 | TRBJ1-1 | TRBV29-1
TGTGCCACCCGCGGGACAGTCCCTGGCTACACCTTC | CATRGTVPGYTF | many | TRBD1 | TRBJ1-2 | TRBV28
TGTGCCAGCAGATCCGGGACTAGCGGGAGAGGAGGGACCGGGGAGCTGTTTTTT | CASRSGTSGRGGTGELFF | . | TRBD2 | TRBJ2-2 | TRBV5-4
TGCAGTGCTAGAGATAAAGCGGGGGCCATCACAGATACGCAGTATTTT | CSARDKAGAITDTQYF | many | TRBD2 | TRBJ2-3 | TRBV20-1
TGTGCCAGCAGTGTCATTCGGGGGACGGAGACCCAGTACTTC | CASSVIRGTETQYF | few | . | TRBJ2-5 | TRBV2
TGTGCCAGCGGGGGGAATGAGCAGTTCTTC | CASGGNEQFF | . | . | TRBJ2-1 | TRBV2
TGCAGTGCTGAACTAGCGGGGGGGCCGCGAGAGCAGTACTTC | CSAELAGGPREQYF | . | TRBD2 | TRBJ2-7 | TRBV20-1
TGCAGCGTTACGGGACGGCCCCAAGAGACCCAGTACTTC | CSVTGRPQETQYF | few | . | TRBJ2-5 | TRBV29-1
TGCGCCAGCAGCCAAGATGGCGGAGCCAACGTCCTGACTTTC | CASSQDGGANVLTF | . | . | TRBJ2-6 | TRBV4-3
TGTGCCAGCAGTAGGTTGTGGTTTGGCACTGAAGCTTTCTTT | CASSRLWFGTEAFF | . | . | TRBJ1-1 | TRBV6-5
TGTGCCAGCAGTTTCGCGGCAAATGTGGGGGAGCAGTACTTC | CASSFAANVGEQYF | . | . | TRBJ2-7 | TRBV12-3/TRBV12-4
TGCAGTGCTAGATCAGACAGCAACTATGGCTACACCTTC | CSARSDSNYGYTF | . | . | TRBJ1-2 | TRBV20-1
TGCAGTGCTCGACCCAGTAATGTCGGGGAGCTGTTTTTT | CSARPSNVGELFF | . | . | TRBJ2-2 | TRBV20-1
TGCGCCAGCAGCGAGACACCGGCCCAAGAGACCCAGTACTTC | CASSETPAQETQYF | few | . | TRBJ2-5 | TRBV5-1